The 2 T cell receptor beta chains listed next were all sequenced from one sample in a study of T cells after yellow fever vaccination. Each CDR3 protein gets one entry after TCRdb re-called the 5' RACE reads with MiXCR. The repertoire has some 220,000 distinct CDR3 sequences, roughly 3% of them found once; the top ten carry around 3%. The sample was CD4+ T cells sorted from PBMCs, taken 10 days after the yellow fever booster vaccination. These TCRs come from a man between 18 and 29 years old who received the YFV17D yellow fever vaccine.

There are many counts of this clonotype. This chain uses TRBV5-1 with TRBJ2-3, with 10 bases aligning to TRBD2. Germline CDR1 SGHRS, CDR2 YFSETQ. The V and J ends lost 6 bases and 0 bases, in that order; junction bases with no gene match: 7. The CDR3 is made up of 16 amino acids. CDR3 sequence: CASTRSSGGSTDTQYF. For the CDR3, the DNA is TGCGCCAGCACACGGAGTAGCGGGGGGAGCACAGATACGCAGTATTTT. Variable domain in full (rest from reference TRBV5-1 and TRBJ2-3): KAGVTQTPRYLIKTRGQQVTLSCSPISGHRSVSWYQQTPGQGLQFLFEYFSETQRNKGNFPGRFSGRQFSNSRSEMNVSTLELGDSALYLCASTRSSGGSTDTQYFGPGTRLTVL.

This clonotype was found many times. The chain employs TRBV10-3 and TRBJ2-3; 15 bases are shared with TRBD2. V trimming: 3 bases; J trimming: 3 bases; junction bases outside the gene matches: 4. The CDR3 covers 17 residues. CDR1 is ENHRY, CDR2 SYGVKD, per germline. CDR3: CAISDSGTSGGTDTQYF. In DNA, the CDR3 is TGTGCCATCAGTGATTCCGGGACTAGCGGGGGGACAGATACGCAGTATTTT.